These 16 T cell receptor beta chains were sequenced from one sample in a study of regulatory T cells in long-lasting Graves disease. Time point reported: persistent/refractory GD, antithyroid drugs over 5 years with positive TRAb. TCR sequences were obtained from RNA taken from PBMCs. Researchers made TCR beta libraries by using iRepertoire HTBI primers and running Arm-PCR on CDR3 regions. TCRdb redid the calling of the multiplex PCR reads with MiXCR, one entry per CDR3 protein. The data contain 300,000 or so distinct CDR3 sequences, 15% to 20% of them singletons. The sequencing used peripheral blood mononuclear cells (PBMCs), collected when the disease was refractory, from a patient treated with antithyroid drugs. These TCRs come from a female donor with Graves disease.

Here the CDR3 reads CASSWGQTSGANVLTF. DNA of the CDR3: TGCGCCAGCAGCTGGGGACAGACCTCTGGGGCCAACGTCCTGACTTTC. The chain combines TRBV5-1 with TRBJ2-6; TRBD1 matches 7 bases. V lost 3 bases, J lost 0 bases, and 3 bases stayed unmatched. CDR1 and CDR2 from the germline V gene are SGHRS and YFSETQ. The CDR3 consists of 16 residues.

This clonotype came up many times. This chain joins TRBV2 and TRBJ1-2; D gene uncertain. The CDR3 spans 12 residues. V gave up 7 bases and J gave up 2 bases, with 8 bases separating them. Germline assignment: CDR1 SNHLY and CDR2 FYNNEI. In DNA form, the CDR3 reads TGTGCCAGCAAGTACAGCAACTATGGCTACACCTTC. Translating it yields CASKYSNYGYTF. Filled out from reference TRBV2 and TRBJ1-2, the complete variable domain reads EPEVTQTPSHQVTQMGQEVILRCVPISNHLYFYWYRQILGQKVEFLVSFYNNEISEKSEIFDDQFSVERPDGSNFTLKIRSTKLEDSAMYFCASKYSNYGYTFGSGTRLTVV.

This sequence joins TRBV30 and TRBJ2-5, with a possible D match to TRBD1 (6 bases). The CDR3 runs 16 residues. CDR1 and CDR2 from the germline V gene are GTSNPN and SVGIG (reference sequence). Trimming shortened V by 0 bases and J by 5 bases, and 19 bases separated the two germline ends. The CDR3: CAWSVTRGPGVETQYF. CDR3 DNA sequence: TGTGCCTGGAGTGTAACCCGGGGCCCAGGGGTGGAGACCCAGTACTTC.

This clonotype was detected ten times or more. The chain carries TRBV13 and TRBJ1-2; TRBD1 matches at 8 bases. Germline V gene sequence: CDR1 PRHDT, CDR2 FYEKMQ (reference sequence). There are 13 residues in the CDR3. Germline trimming cut 3 bases from V and 7 bases from J; bases unmatched to any gene: 4. Here the CDR3 reads CASSLTGAGGYTF. The CDR3, as DNA: TGTGCCAGCAGCTTGACAGGGGCGGGTGGCTACACCTTC.

This clonotype was recorded at least ten times. The chain has TRBV5-1 and TRBJ2-2; TRBD1 matches at 7 bases. Unmatched junction bases numbered 7, after V lost 4 bases and J lost 4 bases. Germline lookup yields CDR1 SGHRS and CDR2 YFSETQ. The length of the CDR3 is 15 residues. CDR3 nucleotides: TGCGCCAGCAGCAAAAGACAGGGAAGCACCGGGGAGCTGTTTTTT. This codes for CASSKRQGSTGELFF.

This clonotype came up many times. The rearrangement uses TRBV6-1 and TRBJ1-5; 8 bases map to TRBD1. This CDR3 comprises 16 residues. With 2 bases clipped from V and 2 bases from J, the junction kept 5 bases outside the gene matches. Germline V CDR1 and CDR2: MNHNS, SASEGT. The CDR3 sequence is CASSEPQGARNQPQHF. Here the CDR3 DNA reads TGTGCCAGCAGTGAACCCCAGGGGGCCCGCAATCAGCCCCAGCATTTT.

This clonotype was detected a few times. The V gene is TRBV6-1, the J gene TRBJ1-1; 9 positions match TRBD1. Looked up from germline, CDR1 is MNHNS and CDR2 is SASEGT. The CDR3 is made up of 11 amino acids. The trim removed 5 bases at V and 11 bases at J, leaving 3 bases unmatched. CDR3 sequence (DNA): TGTGCCAGCAGTACCGACAGGGGGGCTTTCTTT. Translation gives CASSTDRGAFF.

J is TRBJ2-7 and V is TRBV7-9, with TRBD2 matching over 10 bases. Germline trimming cut 5 bases from V and 2 bases from J; bases unmatched to any gene: 3. Germline assignment: CDR1 SEHNR and CDR2 FQNEAQ (reference sequence). The length of the CDR3 is 14 residues. CDR3 loop: CASSRAGGTYEQYF. The CDR3 DNA is TGTGCCAGCAGCCGAGCGGGGGGGACCTACGAGCAGTACTTC. The full variable domain, completed using reference TRBV7-9 and TRBJ2-7, is DTGVSQNPRHKITKRGQNVTFRCDPISEHNRLYWYRQTLGQGPEFLTYFQNEAQLEKSRLLSDRFSAERPKGSFSTLEIQRTEQGDSAMYLCASSRAGGTYEQYFGPGTRLTVT.

This clonotype occurred a few times. The chain links TRBV5-1 to TRBJ1-2; no clear D gene. Per the germline V gene, CDR1 is SGHRS and CDR2 is YFSETQ. The CDR3 length is 12 residues. V lost 0 bases and J lost 11, with 11 bases in between. The CDR3 loop is CASSLESLGYTF. Here the CDR3 DNA reads TGCGCCAGCAGCTTGGAAAGCTTGGGATACACCTTC.

The chain couples TRBV27 to TRBJ2-7, with D maybe TRBD1 (5 bases). V was shortened by 3 bases and J by 2 bases, with 11 bases between the two germline ends. The CDR3 runs to 14 residues. CDR1 is MNHEY and CDR2 is SMNVEV in the germline V gene (reference sequence). The CDR3 DNA reads TGTGCCAGCAGTTTCCGCGACAGTCCCTACGAGCAGTACTTC. It is translated as CASSFRDSPYEQYF.

V gene TRBV10-2 combines with J gene TRBJ2-7, with D perhaps assigned TRBD1 or TRBD2 (7 bases each). The V end was cut by 3 bases, the J end by 2 bases, with 20 bases between. The V gene's germline CDR1 is WSHSY and CDR2 SAAADI. The CDR3 spans 17 residues. CDR3 protein: CASSDFGRTGRTYEQYF. In DNA, the CDR3 is TGCGCCAGCAGTGACTTCGGGAGGACAGGTAGGACCTACGAGCAGTACTTC.

This clonotype was found many times. The V call is TRBV7-8, the J call TRBJ1-5; 9 bases fit TRBD1. CDR1 is SGHVS, CDR2 FQNEAQ, per germline. With V trimmed by 1 base and J by 3 bases, 4 bases remained unmatched. The length of the CDR3 is 16 residues. The CDR3 region has the DNA TGTGCCAGCAGCTTAGGAGGACAGGGGAACAATCAGCCCCAGCATTTT. Its translation: CASSLGGQGNNQPQHF.

This clonotype has just a few counts. The rearrangement links TRBV10-3 to TRBJ2-7; the D is unclear. From germline, CDR1 is ENHRY and CDR2 SYGVKD. The CDR3 loop spans 15 amino acids. The ends were cut back, 6 bases at V and 4 bases at J, with 19 bases in the middle. Here the CDR3 reads CAIRASHGLEYEQYF. CDR3 coding DNA: TGTGCCATCAGAGCCTCACATGGCTTAGAGTACGAGCAGTACTTC.

This clonotype appeared a few times. The gene calls are TRBV29-1 and TRBJ2-7; D ambiguous. This CDR3 spans 12 amino acids. Trimming removed 4 bases at V and 3 bases at J, with 10 bases between. CDR1 is SQVTM, CDR2 ANQGSEA, per germline. CDR3 sequence: CSVVAGSYEQYF. The DNA of the CDR3 is TGCAGCGTTGTGGCAGGAAGCTACGAGCAGTACTTC.

The chain is built from TRBV4-2 and TRBJ2-5, with D perhaps matching TRBD1 (6 bases). Trimming stripped 2 bases from V and 5 bases from J, with 12 bases between. Germline CDR1 is LGHNA and CDR2 is YNFKEQ. The CDR3 contains 14 residues. Here the CDR3 reads CASSQTGSRETQYF. The CDR3 bases are TGTGCCAGCAGCCAAACAGGGTCCCGGGAGACCCAGTACTTC.

The sample holds many counts of this clonotype. As DNA, the CDR3 is TGTGCCAGCAGGAGCGGGAGGAACCAAGAGACCCAGTACTTC. Protein sequence: CASRSGRNQETQYF. V gene TRBV7-9 combines with J gene TRBJ2-5, with 9 positions matching TRBD2. The CDR3 sequence is 14 residues long. Germline trimming cut 6 bases from V and 0 bases from J; bases unmatched to any gene: 2. Germline values: CDR1 SEHNR, CDR2 FQNEAQ (reference sequence). Based on the CDR3 plus reference TRBV7-9 and TRBJ2-5, the full variable domain is DTGVSQNPRHKITKRGQNVTFRCDPISEHNRLYWYRQTLGQGPEFLTYFQNEAQLEKSRLLSDRFSAERPKGSFSTLEIQRTEQGDSAMYLCASRSGRNQETQYFGPGTRLLVL.